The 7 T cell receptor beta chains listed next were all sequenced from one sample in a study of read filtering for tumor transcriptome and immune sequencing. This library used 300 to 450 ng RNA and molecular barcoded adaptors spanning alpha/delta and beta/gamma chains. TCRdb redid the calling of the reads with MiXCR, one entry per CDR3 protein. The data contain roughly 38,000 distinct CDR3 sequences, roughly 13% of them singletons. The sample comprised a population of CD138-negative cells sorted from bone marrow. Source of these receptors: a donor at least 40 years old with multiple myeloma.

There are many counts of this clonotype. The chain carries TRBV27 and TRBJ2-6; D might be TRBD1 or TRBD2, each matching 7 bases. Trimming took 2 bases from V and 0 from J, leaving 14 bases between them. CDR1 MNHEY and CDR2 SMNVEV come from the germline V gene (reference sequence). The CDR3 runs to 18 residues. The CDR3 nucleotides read TGTGCCAGCAGTTTAGGGAGGGACAGTAACTCTGGGGCCAACGTCCTGACTTTC. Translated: CASSLGRDSNSGANVLTF.

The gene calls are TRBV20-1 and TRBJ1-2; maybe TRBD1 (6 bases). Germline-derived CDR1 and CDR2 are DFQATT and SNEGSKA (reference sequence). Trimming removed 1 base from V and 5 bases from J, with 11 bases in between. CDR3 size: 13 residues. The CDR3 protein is CSARVWDTYGYTF. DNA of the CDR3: TGCAGTGCTAGAGTCTGGGACACGTATGGCTACACCTTC.

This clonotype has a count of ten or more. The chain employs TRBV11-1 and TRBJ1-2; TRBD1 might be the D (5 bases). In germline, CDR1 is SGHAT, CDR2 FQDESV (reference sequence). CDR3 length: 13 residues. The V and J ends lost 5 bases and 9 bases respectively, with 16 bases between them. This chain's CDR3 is CASSPGTALRYTF. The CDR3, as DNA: TGTGCCAGCAGCCCCGGGACGGCACTACGCTACACCTTC.

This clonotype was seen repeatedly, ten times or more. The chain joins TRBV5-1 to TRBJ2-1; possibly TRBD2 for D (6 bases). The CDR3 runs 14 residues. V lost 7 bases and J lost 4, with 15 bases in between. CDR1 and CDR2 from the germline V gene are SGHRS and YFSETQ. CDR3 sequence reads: CASSASGVYNEQFF. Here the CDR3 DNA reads TGCGCCAGCTCGGCGTCGGGGGTATACAATGAGCAGTTCTTC.

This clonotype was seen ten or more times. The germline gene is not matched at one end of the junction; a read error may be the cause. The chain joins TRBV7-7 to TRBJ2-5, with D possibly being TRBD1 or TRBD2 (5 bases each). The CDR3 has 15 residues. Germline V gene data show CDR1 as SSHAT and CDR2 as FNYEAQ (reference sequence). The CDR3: CASSFTGTDLGTQYF. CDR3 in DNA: TGTGCTAGCAGCTTCACCGGGACCGACCTGGGGACCCAGTACTTC.

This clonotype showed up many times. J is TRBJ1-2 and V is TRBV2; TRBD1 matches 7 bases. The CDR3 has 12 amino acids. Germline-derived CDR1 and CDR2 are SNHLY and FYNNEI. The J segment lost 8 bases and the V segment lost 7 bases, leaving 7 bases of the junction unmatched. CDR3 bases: TGTGCCAGCAACAGGGGCAACCTGGGCTACACCTTC. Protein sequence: CASNRGNLGYTF.

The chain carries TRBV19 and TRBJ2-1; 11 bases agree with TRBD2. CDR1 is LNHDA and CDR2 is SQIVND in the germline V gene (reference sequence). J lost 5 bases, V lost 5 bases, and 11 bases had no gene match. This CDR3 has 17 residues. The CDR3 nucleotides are TGTGCCAGTAGTGCGAGAACGGGACTAGCGGATAACAATGAGCAGTTCTTC. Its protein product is CASSARTGLADNNEQFF.